This T cell receptor beta chain derives from a study of blood T cell repertoires in COVID-19. Background on the study: Researchers got acute and convalescent COVID-19 samples from the United States, Italy and Spain. In each case, the material was cDNA or gDNA derived from T cells, B-cell-depleted T cells, or PBMCs.

CDR1 and CDR2 (germline): GTSNPN, SVGIG (reference sequence). The V and J ends lost 7 bases and 3 bases respectively, with 19 bases between them. The CDR3 loop spans 15 amino acids. As originally analysed: From reference gene primer amplification, estimates of nucleated cell counts were derived. The assay was immunoSEQ multiplex PCR, and TCRdb's table has in-frame clones only and misses some. V, J and clone size reflect that table, while D and trimming were determined from the DNA. The repertoire holds 180,000 or so clones, with more than 70% as singletons. The chain joins TRBV30 to TRBJ1-5; no clear D gene. The sample consisted of peripheral blood. The TCR sequence derives from a woman in her fifties or sixties with acute or convalescent COVID-19. This CDR3 reads CAYSRGTGPNQPQHF. The CDR3 region has the DNA TGTGCCTATTCAAGAGGTACGGGTCCCAATCAGCCCCAGCATTTT. Full variable domain (rest looked up from reference TRBV30 and TRBJ1-5): SQTIHQWPATLVQPVGSPLSLECTVEGTSNPNLYWYRQAAGRGLQLLFYSVGIGQISSEVPQNLSASRPQDRQFILSSKKLLLSDSGFYLCAYSRGTGPNQPQHFGDGTRLSIL.